These T cell receptor beta chains were read from a single sample in a study of cytomegalovirus exposure and HLA in healthy donors. Clones were read by immunoSEQ multiplex PCR, and TCRdb kept only the in-frame ones, dropping some. The sample records over 100,000 clones, around 78% being singletons. The specimen sequenced was PBMCs. These receptors were taken from a middle-aged man in good health and CMV-seronegative. Each CDR3 is given with its conserved first and last residue. D genes are given only for firm matches. Not every row has a clone size; where given, it reads once, few, many or a size class.

-	-	TRBV7-9	TRBJ2-1	CASSFHENEQFF	TGTGCCAGCAGCTTTCACGAGAATGAGCAGTTCTTC
-	-	TRBV6-5	TRBJ2-1	CASGKQASYNEQFF	TGTGCCAGCGGTAAACAGGCTTCCTACAATGAGCAGTTCTTC
-	few	TRBV9	TRBJ2-3	CASSTSRTAETSTDTQYF	TGTGCCAGCAGCACCTCCCGCACAGCGGAAACTAGCACAGATACGCAGTATTTT
TRBD2	-	TRBV7-8	TRBJ2-3	CASSLSGSTDTQYF	TGTGCCAGCAGCTTGAGCGGGAGTACAGATACGCAGTATTTT
-	-	TRBV7-9	TRBJ2-2	CSSSARDTGELFF	TGTTCCAGCAGCGCCCGAGACACCGGGGAGCTGTTTTTT
-	-	TRBV10-3	TRBJ1-3	CAIKWDLSSGNTIYF	TGTGCCATCAAATGGGACTTGAGCTCTGGAAACACCATATATTTT
-	few	TRBV9	TRBJ1-1	CASSTGLGTEAFF	TGTGCCAGCAGCACAGGGTTGGGCACTGAAGCTTTCTTT
-	-	TRBV7-9	TRBJ1-1	CASSPKQGGTEAFF	TGTGCCAGCAGCCCTAAGCAGGGTGGGACTGAAGCTTTCTTT
TRBD2	-	TRBV29-1	TRBJ2-2	CSAQARAGGRGGELFF	TGCAGCGCTCAGGCGAGAGCGGGGGGGCGGGGCGGGGAGCTGTTTTTT
TRBD1	-	TRBV7-9	TRBJ2-2	CSSSIPGQEVTGELFF	TGTTCCAGCAGCATTCCGGGACAGGAGGTAACCGGGGAGCTGTTTTTT
TRBD1	-	TRBV9	TRBJ2-2	CASSVTGISNTGELFF	TGTGCCAGCAGCGTGACAGGGATAAGCAACACTGGGGAGCTGTTTTTT
-	-	TRBV19	TRBJ1-2	CASSMTETSDGYTF	TGTGCCAGTAGTATGACAGAGACATCAGATGGCTACACCTTC
TRBD1	-	TRBV6-6	TRBJ1-6	CASSYSGTGNSPLHF	TGTGCCAGCAGTTACTCAGGGACAGGGAATTCACCCCTCCACTTT
TRBD1	-	TRBV7-6	TRBJ1-5	CASSSTGGIDSNQPQHF	TGTGCCAGCAGCTCCACAGGGGGTATCGATAGCAATCAGCCCCAGCATTTT
TRBD2	-	TRBV27	TRBJ2-3	CASSSRMGTSGRTDTQYF	TGTGCCAGCAGCAGCCGCATGGGGACTAGCGGGCGCACAGATACGCAGTATTTT
TRBD1	-	TRBV5-6	TRBJ2-5	CASSGTGQETQYF	TGTGCCAGCAGCGGGACAGGGCAAGAGACCCAGTACTTC
-	-	TRBV19	TRBJ2-7	CASSMRQGYEQYF	TGTGCCAGTAGTATGAGGCAGGGCTACGAGCAGTACTTC
TRBD1	-	TRBV29-1	TRBJ2-1	CSALPQGAPEQFF	TGCAGCGCCCTACCCCAGGGGGCGCCTGAGCAGTTCTTC
TRBD1	-	TRBV27	TRBJ1-1	CASTQIGTGTNTEAFF	TGTGCCAGCACCCAGATCGGGACAGGGACCAACACTGAAGCTTTCTTT
TRBD1	-	TRBV18	TRBJ1-1	CASSLSDRARTNTEAFF	TGTGCCAGCTCACTTTCAGACAGGGCGCGCACGAACACTGAAGCTTTCTTT
TRBD2	once	TRBV29-1	TRBJ2-3	CSVVQNSGGRTDTQYF	TGCAGCGTCGTCCAGAATAGCGGGGGACGCACAGATACGCAGTATTTT
-	-	TRBV4-3	TRBJ2-2	CASSRQSANTGELFF	TGCGCCAGCAGCCGACAGTCCGCGAACACCGGGGAGCTGTTTTTT
-	-	TRBV27	TRBJ1-2	CASSFGPYYGYTF	TGTGCCAGCAGTTTTGGGCCTTACTATGGCTACACCTTC
TRBD1	-	TRBV4-3	TRBJ2-7	CASSQNDRGSYEQYF	TGCGCCAGCAGCCAGAACGACAGGGGTTCCTACGAGCAGTACTTC
-	-	TRBV5-4	TRBJ2-3	CASSLSSSNTDTQYF	TGTGCCAGCAGCTTGAGTAGTTCAAACACAGATACGCAGTATTTT
TRBD2	-	TRBV5-4	TRBJ2-5	CASSLLTSGGQETQYF	TGTGCCAGCAGCTTGCTCACTAGCGGGGGCCAGGAGACCCAGTACTTC
TRBD2	-	TRBV9	TRBJ2-1	CASSEPTSVYNEQFF	TGTGCCAGCAGCGAGCCGACTAGCGTTTACAATGAGCAGTTCTTC
TRBD2	-	TRBV12-5	TRBJ2-1	CASGLVATSGRVVFSYNEQFF	TGTGCTAGTGGTTTGGTGGCGACTAGCGGGAGGGTTGTCTTCTCCTACAATGAGCAGTTCTTC
TRBD1	-	TRBV2	TRBJ1-2	CASNRDRANYGYTF	TGTGCCAGCAACCGGGACAGGGCTAACTATGGCTACACCTTC
-	-	TRBV9	TRBJ2-7	CASSPPRNAYEQYF	TGTGCCAGCAGCCCCCCCAGGAATGCCTACGAGCAGTACTTC
TRBD2	-	TRBV27	TRBJ2-1	CASSSAGGRNNEQFF	TGTGCCAGCAGTTCGGCGGGGGGGAGGAACAATGAGCAGTTCTTC
-	-	TRBV7-6	TRBJ1-3	CASSFRVGNTIYF	TGTGCCAGCAGCTTCAGGGTTGGAAACACCATATATTTT
TRBD1	once	TRBV2	TRBJ1-2	CASSEEGQTNYGYTF	TGTGCCAGCAGTGAAGAGGGACAGACTAACTATGGCTACACCTTC
TRBD2	-	TRBV2	TRBJ2-7	CASSGTSGGAYEQYF	TGTGCCAGCAGTGGTACTAGCGGGGGGGCGTACGAGCAGTACTTC
TRBD2	-	TRBV6-6	TRBJ2-1	CASSYSGSGGYNEQFF	TGTGCCAGCAGTTACTCTGGTAGCGGGGGTTACAATGAGCAGTTCTTC
-	-	TRBV4-3	TRBJ2-1	CASSQSREAYNEQFF	TGCGCCAGCAGCCAATCGAGGGAGGCCTACAATGAGCAGTTCTTC
TRBD2	-	TRBV5-1	TRBJ2-7	CASSAQQRGVFEQYF	TGCGCCAGCAGCGCACAGCAGCGGGGGGTATTCGAGCAGTACTTC
TRBD1	-	TRBV5-1	TRBJ2-3	CASGPGQGSVDTQYF	TGCGCCAGCGGACCGGGACAGGGGAGCGTAGATACGCAGTATTTT
TRBD1	-	TRBV5-4	TRBJ1-4	CASSSTGKDEKLFF	TGTGCCAGCAGCTCGACAGGGAAGGACGAAAAACTGTTTTTT
TRBD1	-	TRBV5-6	TRBJ2-7	CASGLDRGFYEQYF	TGTGCCAGCGGACTGGACAGGGGGTTCTACGAGCAGTACTTC
TRBD1	-	TRBV4-3	TRBJ1-2	CASSQGGQEPSYGYTF	TGCGCCAGCAGCCAAGGGGGACAGGAGCCCTCATATGGCTACACCTTC
-	-	TRBV28	TRBJ2-7	CASNGRARVYEQYF	TGTGCCAGCAACGGGCGGGCGAGAGTCTACGAGCAGTACTTC
-	-	TRBV19	TRBJ2-7	CASSMAGAYEQYF	TGTGCCAGTAGTATGGCAGGGGCCTACGAGCAGTACTTC
-	-	TRBV4-3	TRBJ1-4	CASSQGGAGEKLFF	TGCGCCAGCAGCCAAGGGGGAGCCGGTGAAAAACTGTTTTTT
TRBD1	-	TRBV5-6	TRBJ1-2	CASSLGTVYGYTF	TGTGCCAGCAGTTTGGGGACAGTCTATGGCTACACCTTC
-	-	TRBV28	TRBJ2-1	CASSGGYEQFF	TGTGCCAGCAGTGGAGGGTATGAGCAGTTCTTC
-	-	TRBV29-1	TRBJ2-3	CSVRTELTDTQYF	TGCAGCGTTAGAACTGAGCTCACAGATACGCAGTATTTT
-	-	TRBV11-2	TRBJ2-5	CASSLIGSRGTAWQETQYF	TGTGCCAGCAGCTTAATAGGGTCCCGCGGGACGGCGTGGCAAGAGACCCAGTACTTC
-	-	TRBV5-4	TRBJ2-1	CASSLDAGLDEQFF	TGTGCCAGCAGCTTGGACGCGGGCCTGGATGAGCAGTTCTTC
TRBD2	once	TRBV11-2	TRBJ2-2	CASSPLAGGLRELFF	TGTGCCAGCAGCCCACTAGCGGGGGGGCTCCGGGAGCTGTTTTTT
-	-	TRBV2	TRBJ2-7	CASRSPGNLASSYEQYF	TGTGCCAGCAGGAGCCCGGGGAATCTCGCCAGCTCCTACGAGCAGTACTTC
TRBD2	-	TRBV5-1	TRBJ2-5	CASSLEPAGGPETQYF	TGCGCCAGCAGCTTGGAACCAGCGGGAGGGCCTGAGACCCAGTACTTC
-	-	TRBV5-5	TRBJ2-1	CASSLGGSYNEQFF	TGTGCCAGCAGCTTGGGCGGCTCCTACAATGAGCAGTTCTTC
-	-	TRBV18	TRBJ1-2	CASSPFRDTTNYGYTF	TGTGCCAGCTCACCATTCCGGGACACTACTAACTATGGCTACACCTTC
-	-	TRBV6-5	TRBJ1-2	CASSPLETDGYTF	TGTGCCAGCAGTCCCCTGGAGACAGACGGCTACACCTTC
TRBD2	-	TRBV7-9	TRBJ2-3	CASSWGLADGDTQYF	TGTGCCAGCAGCTGGGGACTAGCGGACGGAGATACGCAGTATTTT
-	-	TRBV7-3	TRBJ2-7	CASSLTPGPAYEQYF	TGTGCCAGCAGCTTAACCCCAGGTCCCGCCTACGAGCAGTACTTC
TRBD2	-	TRBV29-1	TRBJ2-2	CSVTGTSGGTGELFF	TGCAGCGTTACCGGGACTAGCGGGGGCACCGGGGAGCTGTTTTTT